A selection of T cell receptor beta chains follows, all from one sample in a study of blood T cells in healthy people across ages. TCRdb re-called the 5' RACE reads with MiXCR, one entry per CDR3 protein. The data hold 890,000 or so distinct CDR3 sequences, with 62% observed a single time. Sequencing was performed on blood. The receptors were sampled from a man aged 30 to 45 in good health. Each CDR3 is given with its conserved first and last residue. The D gene is left open where the match is weak. Only some rows state a clone size, as once, few, many or a class for expanded clones.

d_gene,v_gene,abundance,j_gene,CDR3nt,CDR3aa
TRBD1,TRBV27,few,TRBJ2-7,TGTGCCAGCAGTTACCAGGACAGGGGAATGTACGAGCAGTACTTC,CASSYQDRGMYEQYF
-,TRBV6-2/TRBV6-3,-,TRBJ2-5,TGTGCCAGCAGGAACAGGGCTGGTGAGACCCAGTACTTC,CASRNRAGETQYF
-,TRBV27,-,TRBJ2-3,TGTGCCAGCAGTGTGCGAACAGGGATAGATACGCAGTATTTT,CASSVRTGIDTQYF
-,TRBV5-6,-,TRBJ2-1,TGTGCCAGCAGCTCCCCCCTTACAGGGTCTGAGCAGTTCTTC,CASSSPLTGSEQFF
TRBD1,TRBV7-8,-,TRBJ1-5,TGTGCCAGCAGCCCGTATCCGCAGGGGGTGGGTCAGCCCCAGCATTTT,CASSPYPQGVGQPQHF
-,TRBV2,-,TRBJ2-6,TGTGCCAGCAGTGAAGCGCTTCAGGGCGTCCTGACTTTC,CASSEALQGVLTF
-,TRBV6-4,-,TRBJ2-1,TGTGCCAGCAGCGAACAAGGGACCTATCTGGGTGAGCAGTTCTTC,CASSEQGTYLGEQFF
TRBD2,TRBV20-1,few,TRBJ2-5,TGCAGTGCTAGAGGTTTTCAGCGGGGGGCCAACCAAGAGACCCAGTACTTC,CSARGFQRGANQETQYF
-,TRBV25-1,-,TRBJ1-6,TGTGCCAGCAGTGAATCACGGGGCCCCTATAATTCACCCCTCCACTTT,CASSESRGPYNSPLHF
-,TRBV7-2,-,TRBJ2-3,TGTGCCAGCAGCTTAGGAGGGACCGGAAGCACAGATACGCAGTATTTT,CASSLGGTGSTDTQYF
-,TRBV20-1,-,TRBJ2-7,TGCAGTGCTAGAGATCGGGAACTCGACACGTCCTACGAGCAGTACTTC,CSARDRELDTSYEQYF
TRBD2,TRBV27,-,TRBJ2-5,TGTACCAGCAGTCCCCTCGGTTGGAGCGGGGGACCTCAAGAGACCCAGTACTTC,CTSSPLGWSGGPQETQYF
-,TRBV2,-,TRBJ1-2,TGTGCCAGCCAGAAGCGGGAAATTGTAGAGTGGAACTATGGCTACACCTTC,CASQKREIVEWNYGYTF
TRBD1,TRBV18,-,TRBJ2-7,TGTGCCAGCTCACCGGACAGGGGCGAGCAGTACTTC,CASSPDRGEQYF
-,TRBV5-6,-,TRBJ2-7,TGTGCCAGCAGCTTGAACAGCCGAACCAGAATTTTCGAGCAGTACTTC,CASSLNSRTRIFEQYF
TRBD1,TRBV12-5,-,TRBJ2-5,TGTGCTAGTGGTTTGGCCCCGACAGGGGAGGAAGGGGAGACCCAGTACTTC,CASGLAPTGEEGETQYF
TRBD1,TRBV20-1,-,TRBJ2-3,TGCAGTGGGAACAGGGGTCCAGATACGCAGTATTTT,CSGNRGPDTQYF
-,TRBV3-1,-,TRBJ2-7,TGTGCCAGCAGTCCGTTACGGGGATACAGGGAGGGCTCCTACGAGCAGTACTTC,CASSPLRGYREGSYEQYF
-,TRBV28,-,TRBJ2-1,TGTGCCAGCAGTTTACCGTTGGTGGGGGATGAGCAGTTCTTC,CASSLPLVGDEQFF
-,TRBV4-1,-,TRBJ1-2,TGCGCCAGCAGCCAAGTTACAGGGACCTGCGGCTACACCTTC,CASSQVTGTCGYTF
-,TRBV29-1,-,TRBJ1-2,TGCAGCGTTGGGGGGGACGGACTCTATGGCTACACCTTC,CSVGGDGLYGYTF
-,TRBV28,few,TRBJ2-1,TGTGCCAGCAGTACCCCAGGGCATCACTACAATGAGCAGTTCTTC,CASSTPGHHYNEQFF
-,TRBV18,once,TRBJ2-1,TGTGCCAGCTCACCACCGTCCCGGGCTGGGTACAATGAGCAGTTCTTC,CASSPPSRAGYNEQFF
TRBD1,TRBV20-1,-,TRBJ2-7,TGCAGTGCTAAGGGACAGGGGTACGAGCAGTACTTC,CSAKGQGYEQYF
TRBD2,TRBV12-3/TRBV12-4,few,TRBJ2-1,TGTGCCAGCAGTTTGCAGACTAGCTTCCACAATGAGCAGTTCTTC,CASSLQTSFHNEQFF
TRBD1,TRBV9,-,TRBJ1-5,TGTGCCAGCAGCGTAGGACGGACAGGCGAGCGGGAGCCCCAGCATTTT,CASSVGRTGEREPQHF
TRBD1,TRBV15,-,TRBJ2-5,TGTGCCACCAGCACCACAGGGGAATTTGGAAAGACCCAGTACTTC,CATSTTGEFGKTQYF
-,TRBV6-5,few,TRBJ2-7,TGTGCCAGCAGTTACGCGACAGAGGTCTACGAGCAGTACTTC,CASSYATEVYEQYF
-,TRBV7-2,-,TRBJ2-7,TGTGCCAGCAGCCTTTTACAGGGACTCTCCTACGAGCAGTACTTC,CASSLLQGLSYEQYF